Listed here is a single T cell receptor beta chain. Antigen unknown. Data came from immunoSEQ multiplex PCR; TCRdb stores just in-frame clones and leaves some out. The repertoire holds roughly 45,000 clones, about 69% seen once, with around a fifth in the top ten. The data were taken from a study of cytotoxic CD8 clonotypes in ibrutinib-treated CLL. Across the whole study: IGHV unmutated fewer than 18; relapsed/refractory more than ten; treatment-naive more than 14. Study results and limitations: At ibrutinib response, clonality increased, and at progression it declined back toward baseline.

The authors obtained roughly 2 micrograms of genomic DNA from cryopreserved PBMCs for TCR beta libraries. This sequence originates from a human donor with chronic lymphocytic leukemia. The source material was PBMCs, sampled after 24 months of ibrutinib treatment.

CDR3 DNA sequence: TGTGCCAGCAGCTTTGGGACTAGCGGGAGGCTCCAAGAGACCCAGTACTTC. This encodes CASSFGTSGRLQETQYF. The V and J genes are TRBV5-8 and TRBJ2-5, with 15 bases fitting TRBD2. The CDR3 is 17 residues long. V trimming: 2 bases; J trimming: 1 base; junction bases outside the gene matches: 3. Per germline, CDR1 SGHTS and CDR2 YDEGEE.